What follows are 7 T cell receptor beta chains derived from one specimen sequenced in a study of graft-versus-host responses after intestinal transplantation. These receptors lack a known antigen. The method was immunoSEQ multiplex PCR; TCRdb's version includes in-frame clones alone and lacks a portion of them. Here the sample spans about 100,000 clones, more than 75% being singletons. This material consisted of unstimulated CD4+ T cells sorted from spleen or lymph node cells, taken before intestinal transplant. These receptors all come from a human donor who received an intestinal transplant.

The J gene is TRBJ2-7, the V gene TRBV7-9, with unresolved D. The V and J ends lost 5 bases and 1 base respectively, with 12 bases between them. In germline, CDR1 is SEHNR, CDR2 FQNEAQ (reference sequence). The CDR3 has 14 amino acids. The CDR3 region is CASSTRTDSYEQYF. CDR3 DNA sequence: TGTGCCAGCAGCACTCGGACGGATTCCTACGAGCAGTACTTC.

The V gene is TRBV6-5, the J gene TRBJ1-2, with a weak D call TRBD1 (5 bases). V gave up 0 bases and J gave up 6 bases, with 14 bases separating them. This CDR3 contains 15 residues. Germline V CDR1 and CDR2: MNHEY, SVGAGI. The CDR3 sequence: CASSYSTHRIDGYTF. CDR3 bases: TGTGCCAGCAGTTACTCAACCCACAGGATCGATGGCTACACCTTC.

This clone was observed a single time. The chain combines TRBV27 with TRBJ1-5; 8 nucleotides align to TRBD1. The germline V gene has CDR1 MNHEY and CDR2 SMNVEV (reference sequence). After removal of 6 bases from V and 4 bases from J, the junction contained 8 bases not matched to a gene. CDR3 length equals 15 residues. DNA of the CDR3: TGTGCCAGCAGCCGTGGACAGGGAGGGAATCAGCCCCAGCATTTT. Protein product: CASSRGQGGNQPQHF.

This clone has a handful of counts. The CDR3 reads CASSLILALAYEQYF. CDR3 bases: TGTGCCAGCAGTTTGATACTAGCCCTCGCCTACGAGCAGTACTTC. The chain employs TRBV6-5 and TRBJ2-7; tentatively, D is TRBD2 (6 bases). This CDR3 is 15 amino acids long. Germline V gene lookup returns CDR1 MNHEY and CDR2 SVGAGI. The V end was cut by 4 bases, the J end by 2 bases, with 15 bases between.

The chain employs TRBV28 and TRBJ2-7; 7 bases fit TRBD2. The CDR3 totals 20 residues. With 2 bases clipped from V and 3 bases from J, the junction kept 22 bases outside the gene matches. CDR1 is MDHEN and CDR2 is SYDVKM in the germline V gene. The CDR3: CASSLEYAGRVPMPGYEQYF. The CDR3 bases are TGTGCCAGCAGTTTAGAATACGCGGGGAGGGTACCAATGCCCGGCTACGAGCAGTACTTC. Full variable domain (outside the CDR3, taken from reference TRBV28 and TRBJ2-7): DVKVTQSSRYLVKRTGEKVFLECVQDMDHENMFWYRQDPGLGLRLIYFSYDVKMKEKGDIPEGYSVSREKKERFSLILESASTNQTSMYLCASSLEYAGRVPMPGYEQYFGPGTRLTVT.

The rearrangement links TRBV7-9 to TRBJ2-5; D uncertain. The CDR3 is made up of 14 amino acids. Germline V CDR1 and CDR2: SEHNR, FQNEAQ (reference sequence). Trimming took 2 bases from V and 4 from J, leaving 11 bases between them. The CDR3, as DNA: TGTGCCAGCAGCTTAAACCCCCTCTCAGAGACCCAGTACTTC. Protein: CASSLNPLSETQYF.

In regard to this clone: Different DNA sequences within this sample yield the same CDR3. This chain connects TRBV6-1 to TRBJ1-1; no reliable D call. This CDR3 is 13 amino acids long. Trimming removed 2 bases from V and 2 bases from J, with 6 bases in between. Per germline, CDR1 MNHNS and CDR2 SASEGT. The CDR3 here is CASSERGNTEAFF. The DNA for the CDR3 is TGTGCCAGCAGTGAACGGGGAAACACTGAAGCTTTCTTT.